The 24 T cell receptor beta chains given below trace back to one sample, sequenced in a study of blood T cell repertoires in COVID-19. Some clones are missing from TCRdb's copy, which holds only in-frame ones; the method was immunoSEQ multiplex PCR. The sample shows approximately 150,000 clones, roughly 85% of them seen only once. The sequenced sample was peripheral blood. The receptors originated from a woman between 50 and 59 years old with COVID-19, enrolled during active disease.

The V and J genes are TRBV19 and TRBJ2-3; D unresolved. The germline gives CDR1 LNHDA, CDR2 SQIVND (reference sequence). The CDR3 sequence is 14 residues long. The V and J ends lost 4 bases and 4 bases respectively, with 12 bases between them. CDR3 sequence reads: CASSSQTAADTQYF. CDR3 in DNA: TGTGCCAGTAGTAGCCAGACTGCAGCAGATACGCAGTATTTT.

V is TRBV10-1 and J is TRBJ2-1, with TRBD1 identical over 11 bases. This CDR3 is 15 amino acids long. The germline CDR1 and CDR2 sequences are WNHNN and SYGVQD (reference sequence). Trimming cost V 6 bases and J 8 bases; bases outside gene matches: 9. The DNA for the CDR3 is TGCGCCAGCAGCGGCACGGGACAGGGGGGCTATGAGCAGTTCTTC. Amino acids: CASSGTGQGGYEQFF.

The rearrangement uses TRBV2 and TRBJ1-1; D unresolved. The CDR3 is 12 residues long. Trimming left V 10 bases short and J 3 bases short, with 12 bases between. Germline V gives CDR1 SNHLY, CDR2 FYNNEI. This CDR3 reads CATPRVDTEAFF. The CDR3 nucleotides read TGTGCCACCCCCCGGGTGGACACTGAAGCTTTCTTT.

This chain links TRBV3-1 (or the pseudogene TRBV3-2) with TRBJ2-3; D is perhaps TRBD2 (6 bases). CDR3 length: 16 residues. Germline CDR1 is LGHDT and CDR2 is YNNKEL (reference sequence). V shed 1 base and J shed 1 base, with 12 bases lying between them. CDR3 sequence (DNA): TGTGCCAGCAGCCAAGTCGGAGGGCGGGGCACAGATACGCAGTATTTT. Its translation is CASSQVGGRGTDTQYF.

The chain joins TRBV3-1 (or the pseudogene TRBV3-2) to TRBJ2-7; D remains ambiguous. The V gene's germline CDR1 is LGHDT and CDR2 YNNKEL (reference sequence). The CDR3 is 14 amino acids. Trimming shortened V by 0 bases and J by 3 bases, and 9 bases separated the two germline ends. The CDR3 here is CASSQDNSNYEQYF. The CDR3 DNA reads as TGTGCCAGCAGCCAAGATAACAGTAACTACGAGCAGTACTTC.

This clone was counted once. The rearrangement links TRBV6-6 to TRBJ2-3; TRBD2 agrees at 8 bases. CDR1 is MNHNY, CDR2 SVGAGI, per germline (reference sequence). V shed 5 bases, J shed 4 bases, and the junction held 5 bases outside the gene matches. This CDR3 has 14 residues. CDR3: CASSDGGVPDTQYF. CDR3 sequence (DNA): TGTGCCAGCAGTGACGGGGGGGTTCCAGATACGCAGTATTTT.

The chain employs TRBV3-1 (or the pseudogene TRBV3-2) and TRBJ2-5, with TRBD1 matching 7 bases. V was clipped by 3 bases and J by 3 bases; unmatched bases: 4. Germline V gene sequence: CDR1 LGHDT, CDR2 YNNKEL (reference sequence). The CDR3 has 14 residues. The CDR3 coding sequence is TGTGCCAGCAGCCACATCGACAGGGAAGAGACCCAGTACTTC. Amino acids: CASSHIDREETQYF.

This clone was picked up one time. The chain carries TRBV6-5 and TRBJ2-3; 10 positions agree with TRBD1. J lost 6 bases, V lost 6 bases, and 9 bases had no gene match. Germline V gene lookup returns CDR1 MNHEY and CDR2 SVGAGI. This CDR3 is built from 15 residues. CDR3 sequence: CASRRDRGLLDTQYF. CDR3 nucleotide sequence: TGTGCCAGCAGACGTGACAGGGGGCTTCTGGATACGCAGTATTTT.

The CDR3 loop is CASNTGGWSNQPQHF. The CDR3 DNA sequence: TGTGCCAGCAACACAGGGGGTTGGAGCAATCAGCCCCAGCATTTT. The gene calls are TRBV28 and TRBJ1-5; 8 bases map to TRBD1. The ends lost 7 bases at V and 1 base at J; junction bases unmatched: 6. This CDR3 comprises 15 residues. The germline V gene encodes CDR1 MDHEN and CDR2 SYDVKM.

This clone was seen only a few times. The J gene is TRBJ1-5, the V gene TRBV30; the match to TRBD1 covers 9 bases. V shed 6 bases and J 4 bases; nucleotides not matched to a gene: 10. Germline V CDR1 and CDR2: GTSNPN, SVGIG (reference sequence). The CDR3 covers 15 residues. This CDR3 reads CACGTGNPMNQPQHF. CDR3 in DNA: TGTGCCTGTGGGACAGGGAACCCCATGAATCAGCCCCAGCATTTT.

This rearrangement joins TRBV4-3 to TRBJ2-5; D gene ambiguous. V lost 0 bases and J lost 5, with 16 bases in between. CDR3 size: 16 residues. Germline CDR1 is LGHNA and CDR2 is YSLEER. The CDR3 here is CASSQDSNNGYETQYF. The CDR3 DNA is TGCGCCAGCAGCCAAGATAGTAACAACGGGTACGAGACCCAGTACTTC.

The DNA for the CDR3 is TGCAGCGTTGACGGGACAGGCCCTGAAAAACTGTTTTTT. Residues: CSVDGTGPEKLFF. The rearrangement joins TRBV29-1 to TRBJ1-4; TRBD1 aligns across 8 bases. CDR3 length: 13 amino acids. Germline V gene sequence: CDR1 SQVTM, CDR2 ANQGSEA. J was trimmed by 7 bases and V by 3 bases; bases with no gene match: 4. Drawing the rest from reference TRBV29-1 and TRBJ1-4, the complete variable domain is SAVISQKPSRDICQRGTSLTIQCQVDSQVTMMFWYRQQPGQSLTLIATANQGSEATYESGFVIDKFPISRPNLTFSTLTVSNMSPEDSSIYLCSVDGTGPEKLFFGSGTQLSVL.

V is TRBV2 and J is TRBJ1-1; 10 bases align to TRBD1. CDR3 size: 14 residues. The V gene end was trimmed by 4 bases and the J gene end by 5 bases; junction bases not matched to a gene: 4. Germline CDR1 SNHLY, CDR2 FYNNEI. CDR3 sequence: CASSGDRGGTEAFF. CDR3 bases: TGTGCCAGCAGTGGGGACAGGGGTGGAACTGAAGCTTTCTTT.

This chain uses TRBV27 with TRBJ2-1; no firm D call. Per the germline V gene, CDR1 is MNHEY and CDR2 is SMNVEV (reference sequence). This CDR3 region has 14 residues. V dropped 3 bases and J dropped 0 bases, with 6 bases sitting between them. The CDR3 here is CASSFTSSYNEQFF. CDR3 in DNA: TGTGCCAGCAGTTTTACTTCCTCCTACAATGAGCAGTTCTTC.

In its sample, this clone was seen a few times. The chain employs TRBV7-2 and TRBJ1-4, with D perhaps matching TRBD1 (6 bases). The germline CDR1 and CDR2 sequences are SGHTA and FQGNSA. V shed 1 base and J shed 6 bases, with 12 bases lying between them. CDR3 length equals 15 residues. DNA of the CDR3: TGTGCCAGCAGCTTAGTTGGGACATTGGATGAAAAACTGTTTTTT. Its translation is CASSLVGTLDEKLFF.

This sequence joins TRBV5-1 and TRBJ2-2; tentatively, D is TRBD1 (6 bases). The CDR3 is 15 residues long. Trimming removed 4 bases from V and 0 bases from J, with 10 bases in between. Germline CDR1 SGHRS, CDR2 YFSETQ. The CDR3 reads CASSPGGTNTGELFF. As DNA, the CDR3 is TGCGCCAGCAGCCCTGGGGGCACGAACACCGGGGAGCTGTTTTTT.

This chain links TRBV4-1 with TRBJ2-5; D is perhaps TRBD2 (5 bases). The CDR3 consists of 15 residues. Germline values: CDR1 MGHRA, CDR2 YSYEKL. Trimming took off 4 bases at V and 2 bases at J, with 14 bases between the two ends. The CDR3 nucleotides read TGCGCCAGCAGCCCGCGGGTCCTGGGGCAAGAGACCCAGTACTTC. Translating gives CASSPRVLGQETQYF.

This chain connects TRBV2 to TRBJ2-7; D is possibly TRBD2 (5 bases). Trimming removed 8 bases at V and 3 bases at J, with 17 bases between. Per germline, CDR1 SNHLY and CDR2 FYNNEI. There are 14 residues in the CDR3. The CDR3 loop is CASLNLAAGYEQYF. DNA for the CDR3: TGTGCCAGCTTGAACCTAGCTGCGGGCTACGAGCAGTACTTC.

The rearrangement links TRBV5-4 to TRBJ2-2; TRBD1 might be the D (6 bases). The CDR3 consists of 14 residues. V was shortened by 0 bases and J by 6 bases, with 9 bases between the two germline ends. Germline CDR1 and CDR2: SGHNT and YYREEE (reference sequence). The DNA of the CDR3 is TGTGCCAGCAGCTTGGACAGGGTGGCCGGGGAGCTGTTTTTT. Translation gives CASSLDRVAGELFF. Full variable domain (rest looked up from reference TRBV5-4 and TRBJ2-2): ETGVTQSPTHLIKTRGQQVTLRCSSQSGHNTVSWYQQALGQGPQFIFQYYREEENGRGNFPPRFSGLQFPNYSSELNVNALELDDSALYLCASSLDRVAGELFFGEGSRLTVL.

The V and J genes are TRBV7-6 and TRBJ2-2; TRBD1 aligns across 8 bases. The CDR3 is 15 residues long. Germline V CDR1 and CDR2: SGHVS, FNYEAQ. Trimming cost V 5 bases and J 5 bases; bases outside gene matches: 7. The CDR3: CASSLDRGGTGELFF. CDR3 sequence (DNA): TGTGCCAGCAGCCTAGACAGGGGAGGAACCGGGGAGCTGTTTTTT.

V is TRBV25-1 and J is TRBJ1-2; weak D call: TRBD1 (6 bases). CDR1 is MGHDK and CDR2 is SYGVNS in the germline V gene. Trimming pared 3 bases from V and 7 bases from J, leaving 21 bases between. The CDR3 covers 16 residues. The CDR3 sequence: CASSEEKGGMALGYTF. The CDR3 bases are TGTGCCAGCAGTGAGGAAAAAGGGGGAATGGCCCTTGGCTACACCTTC.

The chain recombines TRBV19 with TRBJ2-7; 9 nucleotides line up with TRBD2. CDR3 size: 15 residues. CDR1 LNHDA and CDR2 SQIVND come from the germline V gene (reference sequence). The junction had 7 bases not matched to a gene; V was cut back by 6 bases and J by 1 base. CDR3 sequence: CASSRLAGGSYEQYF. The CDR3, as DNA: TGTGCCAGTAGCCGATTGGCGGGGGGGTCCTACGAGCAGTACTTC.

The chain joins TRBV6-6 to TRBJ2-1; weak D call: TRBD2 (7 bases). Germline assignment: CDR1 MNHNY and CDR2 SVGAGI (reference sequence). V was pared by 0 bases and J by 5 bases, with 11 bases between. The CDR3 covers 15 residues. CDR3 sequence reads: CASSYSGGPNNEQFF. CDR3 bases: TGTGCCAGCAGTTACTCGGGGGGGCCTAACAATGAGCAGTTCTTC.

The genes are TRBV7-9 and TRBJ1-2, with TRBD1 matching over 8 bases. In germline, CDR1 is SEHNR, CDR2 FQNEAQ (reference sequence). The CDR3 length is 16 residues. J gave up 4 bases and V 7 bases, and 14 bases lay outside the gene matches. CDR3: CASTLGSQGAAYGYTF. DNA for the CDR3: TGTGCCAGCACCTTGGGCTCCCAGGGGGCTGCCTATGGCTACACCTTC.